The rows below give T cell receptor beta chains drawn from one sample of a study of response to subunit inactivated influenza vaccine. TCRdb reprocessed the RT-PCR reads with MiXCR, giving one entry per CDR3 protein. The table records about 780,000 distinct CDR3 sequences, approximately 17% of them present only once. The sample was PBMCs from blood, taken 5 days after vaccination. These TCRs come from a man in his forties or fifties who received an inactivated influenza vaccine. Both conserved end residues are part of each CDR3. D genes are given only for firm matches. Rows may omit the clone size; those that give it use once, few, many or a size class.

J,size,V,D,DNA,CDR3
TRBJ2-1,-,TRBV3-1,-,TGTGCCAGCAGCCAAGGATGGGGGGGGCGGAACAATGAGCAGTTCTTC,CASSQGWGGRNNEQFF
TRBJ2-7,once,TRBV27,-,TGTGCCGGACCAGAGACCACAAGGGAGCAGTACTTC,CAGPETTREQYF
TRBJ1-2,few,TRBV10-3,TRBD1,TGTGCCATAGGGGGCCGGCCCTATGGCTACACCTTC,CAIGGRPYGYTF
TRBJ2-2,-,TRBV6-2/TRBV6-3,-,TGTGCCACCCAACGGGCGGGGTACACCGGGGAGCTGTTTTTT,CATQRAGYTGELFF
TRBJ1-2,-,TRBV5-1,TRBD1,TGCGCCAGCAGACAAACAGGGGGCGCAGGGTATGGCTACACCTTC,CASRQTGGAGYGYTF
TRBJ2-1,-,TRBV4-3,TRBD2,TGCGCCAGCAGCCAAGTTGGTAGCGGGATTTACAATGAGCAGTTCTTC,CASSQVGSGIYNEQFF
TRBJ1-5,-,TRBV7-6,-,TGTGCCAGCAGCTTAGGGTCAGGGTCGGGCAATCAGCCCCAGCATTTT,CASSLGSGSGNQPQHF
TRBJ1-1,-,TRBV7-2,TRBD1,TGTGCCAGCAGCTCGACAGGGGGGATCAACACTGAAGCTTTCTTT,CASSSTGGINTEAFF
TRBJ2-7,few,TRBV12-3/TRBV12-4,-,TGTGCCAGCAGTTTGGAGCAATTTACCTACGAGCAGTACTTC,CASSLEQFTYEQYF
TRBJ2-1,many,TRBV12-3/TRBV12-4,-,TGTGCCAGCAGTTTATCGGCGGGGTCCTACAATGAGCAGTTCTTC,CASSLSAGSYNEQFF
TRBJ2-7,-,TRBV6-5,TRBD2,TGTGCCAGCAGTTACGGCCTAGCGGGGCCCCGGGGCGAGCAGTACTTC,CASSYGLAGPRGEQYF
TRBJ2-2,few,TRBV10-3,-,TGTGCCTCCACACGGGACTCAAACACCGGGGAGCTGTTTTTT,CASTRDSNTGELFF
TRBJ2-3,many,TRBV12-3/TRBV12-4,-,TGTGCCAGCATCCTGGGGGGGGGCGGAGCAGATACGCAGTATTTT,CASILGGGGADTQYF
TRBJ1-1,-,TRBV5-1,-,TGCGCCAGCAGCTTGGGGCAGGGTGTTTTTGGAGCTTTCTTT,CASSLGQGVFGAFF
TRBJ2-1,-,TRBV27,-,TGTGCCAGCAGTTGGGGTGGGGGCTACAATGAGCAGTTCTTC,CASSWGGGYNEQFF
TRBJ2-1,-,TRBV7-2,-,TGTGCCAGCAGCTCTAATAGACTGAATGAGCAGTTCTTC,CASSSNRLNEQFF
TRBJ2-2,-,TRBV6-1,-,TGTGCCAGCAGTGATGACCCGGGGGTGGGCCGTGGCACCGGGGAGCTGTTTTTT,CASSDDPGVGRGTGELFF
TRBJ2-3,-,TRBV28,TRBD2,TGTGCCAGCAGTTCCCTAGGCGCGGGGGGGACAGATACGCAGTATTTT,CASSSLGAGGTDTQYF
TRBJ2-7,-,TRBV29-1,-,TGCAGCGTTCGACAGGCGGCCACTTACGGCGAGCAGTACTTC,CSVRQAATYGEQYF
TRBJ1-1,few,TRBV9,TRBD1,TGTGCCAGCAGCGTTTGGGACAGGGGGCTGGGGAACACTGAAGCTTTCTTT,CASSVWDRGLGNTEAFF
TRBJ2-3,-,TRBV7-9,TRBD2,TGTGCCAGCAGCTCCGGACTAGCCGCCACAGATACGCAGTATTTT,CASSSGLAATDTQYF